A single sample is the source of the 17 T cell receptor beta chains below, sequenced in a study of technical replicates of blood from a few donors. Repertoires were generated with immunoSEQ multiplex PCR, while TCRdb's copy carries only in-frame clones and drops some. The table has tens of thousands of clones, just over 90% seen once. Material: T cells isolated from PBMCs. The receptors come from a human donor in good health.

This clone was found a few times. The chain links TRBV4-1 to TRBJ1-1, with D perhaps TRBD1 (5 bases). Germline assignment: CDR1 MGHRA and CDR2 YSYEKL. Trimming removed 3 bases at V and 3 bases at J, with 17 bases between. The CDR3 runs to 16 residues. DNA for the CDR3: TGCGCCAGCAGCCACCCGGGGGGGGTTTCACACACTGAAGCTTTCTTT. This gives the protein CASSHPGGVSHTEAFF.

The chain has TRBV13 and TRBJ2-5; TRBD2 aligns across 7 bases. CDR1 is PRHDT, CDR2 FYEKMQ, per germline (reference sequence). This CDR3 comprises 16 residues. V shed 6 bases, J shed 3 bases, and the junction held 13 bases outside the gene matches. CDR3 loop: CASSSSPFAGEETQYF. In nucleotides, the CDR3 is TGTGCCAGCAGTTCTTCCCCTTTTGCGGGGGAAGAGACCCAGTACTTC.

J is TRBJ1-5 and V is TRBV19, with 10 bases fitting TRBD1. The germline CDR1 and CDR2 sequences are LNHDA and SQIVND (reference sequence). Trimming took 4 bases from V and 1 from J; bases not matched to a gene: 4. The CDR3 runs 16 residues. CDR3 residues: CASSTTGGNSNQPQHF. CDR3 in DNA: TGTGCCAGTAGTACGACAGGGGGCAACAGCAATCAGCCCCAGCATTTT.

This chain connects TRBV6-1 to TRBJ2-4; 7 nucleotides line up with TRBD1. Germline CDR1 and CDR2: MNHNS and SASEGT. The CDR3 extends over 16 amino acids. V shed 4 bases, J shed 8 bases, and the junction held 14 bases outside the gene matches. CDR3 amino acids: CASSGPDRFRGDIQYF. For the CDR3, the DNA is TGTGCCAGCAGTGGTCCGGACAGGTTCAGAGGGGACATTCAGTACTTC.

This clone occurred once. The rearrangement uses TRBV12-5 and TRBJ2-2; 13 bases are shared with TRBD2. V was pared by 0 bases and J by 0 bases, with 13 bases of the junction left unmatched. Germline values: CDR1 LGHNT, CDR2 FRNRAP. The CDR3 has 22 amino acids. The CDR3 bases are TGTGCTAGTGGTTTGGTACGTTCCTCGGGACTAGCGGGATACGCGAACACCGGGGAGCTGTTTTTT. Encoded protein: CASGLVRSSGLAGYANTGELFF.

The rearrangement joins TRBV5-4 to TRBJ2-2; tentative D call: TRBD1 (6 bases). Germline loops: CDR1 SGHNT, CDR2 YYREEE (reference sequence). V was clipped by 2 bases and J by 1 base, with 18 bases between them. This CDR3 spans 18 amino acids. This CDR3 is CASSFRDLHRENTGELFF. The CDR3 DNA reads TGTGCCAGCAGCTTCCGAGACCTGCACAGGGAGAACACCGGGGAGCTGTTTTTT.

Only one count was recorded for this clone. V gene TRBV28 combines with J gene TRBJ2-5, with TRBD2 identical over 7 bases. Germline V gene data show CDR1 as MDHEN and CDR2 as SYDVKM. The V gene end was trimmed by 3 bases and the J gene end by 3 bases; junction bases not matched to a gene: 1. The CDR3 length is 13 residues. In DNA form, the CDR3 reads TGTGCCAGCAGTTTTGCGGGGGAAGAGACCCAGTACTTC. Protein product: CASSFAGEETQYF.

The chain recombines TRBV29-1 with TRBJ1-2; no definite D call. V was clipped by 5 bases and J by 4 bases, with 8 bases between them. Looked up from germline, CDR1 is SQVTM and CDR2 is ANQGSEA. This CDR3 is built from 11 residues. The CDR3 loop reads CSVPETYGYTF. The CDR3, as DNA: TGCAGCGTTCCGGAGACCTATGGCTACACCTTC.

The V call is TRBV7-2, the J call TRBJ2-3; a weak D match, TRBD1 (6 bases). V was shortened by 3 bases and J by 2 bases, with 12 bases between the two germline ends. CDR3 size: 15 residues. Germline values: CDR1 SGHTA, CDR2 FQGNSA. CDR3 region: CASSFTWDTTDTQYF. In DNA form, the CDR3 reads TGTGCCAGCAGCTTTACTTGGGACACCACAGATACGCAGTATTTT.

A single count supports this clone. The chain is built from TRBV7-2 and TRBJ2-7, with D tentatively TRBD1 (6 bases). The germline V gene encodes CDR1 SGHTA and CDR2 FQGNSA. There are 15 residues in the CDR3. Trimming took off 0 bases at V and 0 bases at J, with 9 bases between the two ends. The CDR3 nucleotides are TGTGCCAGCAGCTTAGCGGGACATAGCTCCTACGAGCAGTACTTC. It is translated as CASSLAGHSSYEQYF.

The chain links TRBV6-6 to TRBJ1-1, with 7 bases aligning to TRBD1. After removal of 4 bases from V and 0 bases from J, the junction contained 2 bases not matched to a gene. Germline-derived CDR1 and CDR2 are MNHNY and SVGAGI (reference sequence). This CDR3 comprises 14 residues. CDR3 loop: CASSWGQMNTEAFF. The CDR3 DNA is TGTGCCAGCAGTTGGGGACAGATGAACACTGAAGCTTTCTTT.

This rearrangement joins TRBV5-6 to TRBJ1-2, with unresolved D. The germline V gene has CDR1 SGHDT and CDR2 YYEEEE. V gave up 0 bases and J gave up 7 bases, with 10 bases separating them. The CDR3 is made up of 13 amino acids. The CDR3 sequence: CASSLGRVSGYTF. DNA of the CDR3: TGTGCCAGCAGCTTGGGGAGGGTCTCTGGCTACACCTTC.

The chain couples TRBV6-1 to TRBJ2-5; D is uncertain. Germline-derived CDR1 and CDR2 are MNHNS and SASEGT. The V end was cut by 1 base, the J end by 2 bases, with 17 bases between. This CDR3 region has 17 residues. CDR3: CASSEVGRYSLQETQYF. CDR3 bases: TGTGCCAGCAGTGAAGTCGGTCGGTACAGCTTACAAGAGACCCAGTACTTC.

This sequence joins TRBV5-6 and TRBJ1-6; TRBD1 matches at 8 bases. The length of the CDR3 is 17 residues. Trimming took 0 bases from V and 8 from J; bases not matched to a gene: 10. Germline CDR1 and CDR2: SGHDT and YYEEEE. The CDR3: CASSLASSGGEDSPLHF. The CDR3 bases are TGTGCCAGCAGCTTGGCCTCCTCAGGGGGCGAGGATTCACCCCTCCACTTT.

The rearrangement links TRBV5-1 to TRBJ2-3, with a possible D match to TRBD2 (6 bases). CDR3 length equals 13 residues. CDR1 SGHRS and CDR2 YFSETQ come from the germline V gene. V lost 5 bases and J lost 0, with 7 bases in between. DNA of the CDR3: TGCGCCAGCAGACGGGAGAGCACAGATACGCAGTATTTT. It translates to CASRRESTDTQYF.

The V gene is TRBV5-4, the J gene TRBJ2-1, with TRBD2 matching 9 bases. The V and J ends lost 4 bases and 1 base, in that order; junction bases with no gene match: 9. The CDR3 runs 17 residues. Germline-derived CDR1 and CDR2 are SGHNT and YYREEE (reference sequence). The CDR3 loop is CASSTLFSGRSYNEQFF. The CDR3 DNA follows: TGTGCCAGCAGCACCCTTTTTAGCGGGAGATCCTACAATGAGCAGTTCTTC.

The chain carries TRBV2 and TRBJ1-1, with D possibly matching TRBD1 (6 bases). Looked up from germline, CDR1 is SNHLY and CDR2 is FYNNEI. This CDR3 region has 15 residues. V lost 6 bases and J lost 1, with 15 bases in between. This chain's CDR3 is CASRERGGANTEAFF. The CDR3 DNA follows: TGTGCCAGCAGGGAGCGGGGGGGGGCGAACACTGAAGCTTTCTTT.